Below, 10 T cell receptor beta chains from the same sample are listed, as sequenced in a study of T cells in Graves' hyperthyroidism and ophthalmopathy. Template material for amplifying TCR beta CDR3 regions consisted of RNA transcripts. The HTBI primer set drove a first-round RT-PCR of the TCR CDR3. TCRdb itself ran the multiplex PCR reads through MiXCR, one entry per CDR3 protein. The table lists roughly 99,000 distinct CDR3 sequences, about 17% of them singletons. Sequencing was done on a sample of blood. Receptors were obtained from a woman in her 50s with Graves' hyperthyroidism.

Many counts were recorded for this clonotype. This rearrangement joins TRBV18 to TRBJ2-1; weak D call: TRBD2 (6 bases). The CDR3 runs to 17 residues. CDR1 and CDR2 from the germline V gene are KGHSH and LQKENI. Trimming removed 0 bases from V and 3 bases from J, with 15 bases in between. The CDR3 coding sequence is TGTGCCAGCTCACCACCGGGAGGAGATCCGAACTACAATGAGCAGTTCTTC. Its protein product is CASSPPGGDPNYNEQFF.

This clonotype occurred many times. This chain uses TRBV18 with TRBJ2-2; no reliable D call. CDR1 KGHSH and CDR2 LQKENI come from the germline V gene. V dropped 2 bases and J dropped 3 bases, with 4 bases sitting between them. The CDR3 has 13 amino acids. CDR3 in DNA: TGTGCCAGCTCACCAGAATACACCGGGGAGCTGTTTTTT. It translates to CASSPEYTGELFF.

The sample holds many counts of this clonotype. This rearrangement joins TRBV4-1 to TRBJ1-5; D uncertain. From germline, CDR1 is MGHRA and CDR2 YSYEKL. V was cut by 1 base and J by 3 bases, with 10 bases left in between. The CDR3 has 15 residues. In nucleotides, the CDR3 is TGCGCCAGCAGCCAAGCAGGTCAGACCAATCAGCCCCAGCATTTT. Its translation: CASSQAGQTNQPQHF.

This clonotype has a count of ten or more. This chain joins TRBV6-1 and TRBJ1-6, with 9 positions matching TRBD1. The CDR3 runs 16 residues. After removal of 1 base from V and 11 bases from J, the junction contained 9 bases not matched to a gene. Germline V lookup: CDR1 MNHNS, CDR2 SASEGT. CDR3 sequence (DNA): TGTGCCAGCAGTGAAGGTTTGGCGGGACAGGGCCCACCCCTCCACTTT. Its translation is CASSEGLAGQGPPLHF.

This clonotype has just one count. The chain recombines TRBV20-1 with TRBJ2-7, with no clear D. The closer fit of TRBJ2-1 to the DNA end suggests the J call may be wrong. The CDR3 has 12 residues. The germline V gene encodes CDR1 DFQATT and CDR2 SNEGSKA (reference sequence). The CDR3 reads CSARGSPYEQFF. As DNA, the CDR3 is TGCAGTGCTAGGGGATCTCCCTACGAGCAGTTCTTC.

This clonotype was detected only a few times. This sequence joins TRBV5-6 and TRBJ2-5; 11 nucleotides align to TRBD1. Per germline, CDR1 SGHDT and CDR2 YYEEEE. The V segment lost 0 bases and the J segment 5 bases; nucleotides outside the gene matches: 3. CDR3 size: 15 residues. The CDR3 spells CASSLGTGGAETQYF. DNA of the CDR3: TGTGCCAGCAGCTTGGGGACAGGGGGCGCGGAGACCCAGTACTTC.

This clonotype appeared many times. The rearrangement joins TRBV4-1 to TRBJ2-1; 8 bases are shared with TRBD1. The trim removed 4 bases at V and 6 bases at J, leaving 8 bases unmatched. The CDR3 runs 15 residues. The germline V gene has CDR1 MGHRA and CDR2 YSYEKL. CDR3 loop: CASSPRTGFGNEQFF. As DNA, the CDR3 is TGCGCCAGCAGCCCCCGGACAGGGTTTGGCAATGAGCAGTTCTTC.

This clonotype was counted at least ten times. The genes are TRBV11-2 and TRBJ2-1; D ambiguous. The CDR3 has 12 amino acids. Trimming removed 8 bases from V and 12 bases from J, with 17 bases in between. Germline V gene sequence: CDR1 SGHAT, CDR2 FQNNGV. CDR3 bases: TGTGCCAGCGGATCTAGAGAGACAACGCAGTTCTTC. As protein: CASGSRETTQFF.

In its sample, this clonotype was seen many times. This chain connects TRBV7-2 to TRBJ2-1, with TRBD2 matching over 9 bases. The V gene end was trimmed by 1 base and the J gene end by 2 bases; junction bases not matched to a gene: 3. CDR1 SGHTA and CDR2 FQGNSA come from the germline V gene. There are 16 residues in the CDR3. The CDR3 reads CASSLEGGRAYNEQFF. CDR3 DNA sequence: TGTGCCAGCAGCTTAGAGGGCGGGAGGGCCTACAATGAGCAGTTCTTC. The full variable domain, in which reference TRBV7-2 and TRBJ2-1 provide the parts outside the CDR3, is GAGVSQSPSNKVTEKGKDVELRCDPISGHTALYWYRQSLGQGLEFLIYFQGNSAPDKSGLPSDRFSAERTGGSVSTLTIQRTQQEDSAVYLCASSLEGGRAYNEQFFGPGTRLTVL.

This clonotype occurred many times. The rearrangement uses TRBV14 and TRBJ1-4; D call uncertain. Per germline, CDR1 SGHDN and CDR2 FVKESK. The CDR3 is made up of 12 amino acids. Between the trimmed V and J ends, which lost 4 bases and 8 bases, there was a span of 8 bases. As DNA, the CDR3 is TGTGCCAGCAGCCTTTTGGGGGAAAAACTGTTTTTT. It codes for CASSLLGEKLFF.